Listed here are 14 T cell receptor beta chains from one sample, sequenced in a study of T-cell reconstitution after alpha-beta-depleted transplantation in children. For TCRbeta, the library was prepared with unique molecular identifiers. TCRdb re-called the PCR reads with MiXCR, one entry per CDR3 protein. Here the sample spans around 800,000 distinct CDR3 sequences, less than 20% being singletons. The material sequenced was PBMCs, mostly from graft donor cells, taken 360 days after TCRalphabeta/CD19-depleted stem cell transplant. These receptors came from a male patient between 5 and 17 years old who had a stem cell transplant for acute lymphoblastic leukemia, so the T cells may come from the graft donor.

This clonotype was observed many times. The genes are TRBV7-8 and TRBJ2-2; 10 nucleotides line up with TRBD2. CDR1 SGHVS and CDR2 FQNEAQ come from the germline V gene. V trimming: 2 bases; J trimming: 0 bases; junction bases outside the gene matches: 3. The CDR3 has 17 residues. CDR3 loop: CASSLPGTSANTGELFF. As DNA, the CDR3 is TGTGCCAGCAGCTTACCCGGGACTAGCGCGAACACCGGGGAGCTGTTTTTT.

This clonotype has more than one count but fewer than ten. The chain employs TRBV5-1 and TRBJ2-1, with unresolved D. This CDR3 has 13 amino acids. Trimming left V 1 base short and J 6 bases short, with 8 bases between. Germline assignment: CDR1 SGHRS and CDR2 YFSETQ. CDR3 in DNA: TGCGCCAGCAGCTTGCCATCCACCAATGAGCAGTTCTTC. This gives the protein CASSLPSTNEQFF.

J is TRBJ2-3 and V is TRBV7-3, with TRBD1 identical over 7 bases. With 5 bases clipped from V and 1 base from J, the junction kept 9 bases outside the gene matches. The germline gives CDR1 SGHTA, CDR2 FQGTGA. The CDR3 has 16 residues. The CDR3 region is CASSPDRAAGTDTQYF. The CDR3 DNA is TGTGCCAGCAGCCCTGACAGGGCGGCGGGCACAGATACGCAGTATTTT.

This clonotype was counted at least ten times. The J gene is TRBJ2-1, the V gene TRBV5-1; D possibly uses TRBD1 or TRBD2 (6 bases each). Germline-derived CDR1 and CDR2 are SGHRS and YFSETQ. This CDR3 is 13 amino acids long. Trimming removed 6 bases from V and 6 bases from J, with 13 bases in between. The CDR3 region has the DNA TGCGCCAGCAACGTCGGAGGGGGCAATGAGCAGTTCTTC. Its protein product is CASNVGGGNEQFF.

This clonotype was counted between two and nine times. The chain recombines TRBV4-1 with TRBJ2-1; 7 bases map to TRBD2. After removal of 2 bases from V and 4 bases from J, the junction contained 8 bases not matched to a gene. CDR1 MGHRA and CDR2 YSYEKL come from the germline V gene. The CDR3 loop spans 16 amino acids. CDR3 loop: CASSQQVAGVYNEQFF. Here the CDR3 DNA reads TGCGCCAGCAGCCAACAAGTGGCGGGAGTTTACAATGAGCAGTTCTTC.

The chain is built from TRBV4-1 and TRBJ2-5; TRBD2 might be the D (5 bases). Germline lookup yields CDR1 MGHRA and CDR2 YSYEKL. The CDR3 has 15 amino acids. V gave up 3 bases and J gave up 4 bases, with 15 bases separating them. CDR3 sequence: CASSHQFRTPETQYF. The CDR3 DNA reads as TGCGCCAGCAGCCATCAATTTAGGACTCCAGAGACCCAGTACTTC.

The chain couples TRBV5-1 to TRBJ1-5; no firm D call. This CDR3 has 14 amino acids. V was clipped by 3 bases and J by 1 base, with 8 bases between them. Germline V gene data show CDR1 as SGHRS and CDR2 as YFSETQ. CDR3: CASSYTPSNQPQHF. CDR3 nucleotide sequence: TGCGCCAGCAGCTACACACCCAGCAATCAGCCCCAGCATTTT.

This clonotype appeared many times. The chain employs TRBV10-3 and TRBJ2-3; no reliable D call. CDR1 is ENHRY, CDR2 SYGVKD, per germline. Trimming removed 4 bases at V and 6 bases at J, with 8 bases between. The CDR3 length is 12 residues. This chain's CDR3 is CAISARGDTQYF. CDR3 coding DNA: TGTGCCATCAGTGCCCGTGGGGATACGCAGTATTTT.

This clonotype has ten or more counts. The chain couples TRBV7-6 to TRBJ2-7; tentatively, D is TRBD1 (6 bases). This CDR3 is built from 15 residues. Per germline, CDR1 SGHVS and CDR2 FNYEAQ. The V and J ends lost 4 bases and 8 bases respectively, with 21 bases between them. CDR3 loop: CASSSRRDKTFQQYF. The CDR3 nucleotides read TGTGCCAGCAGCTCCCGTCGGGACAAAACCTTCCAGCAGTACTTC.

This clonotype was seen only a few times. The rearrangement links TRBV4-2 to TRBJ2-1; D uncertain. From germline, CDR1 is LGHNA and CDR2 YNFKEQ. The V end lost 4 bases, the J end lost 6 bases, and 16 bases lay between the germline ends. The CDR3 is 15 residues long. In DNA, the CDR3 is TGTGCCAGCAGCCCCCGAGGTCAGCCGTCCAATGAGCAGTTCTTC. Translation gives CASSPRGQPSNEQFF.

This clonotype was found many times. The chain links TRBV15 to TRBJ2-3; D possibly corresponds to TRBD2 (5 bases). V was shortened by 3 bases and J by 2 bases, with 9 bases between the two germline ends. This CDR3 has 14 amino acids. CDR1 and CDR2 (germline): LNHNV, YYDKDF (reference sequence). The CDR3 loop is CATSSEGFTDTQYF. The CDR3 region has the DNA TGTGCCACCAGCAGCGAGGGTTTCACAGATACGCAGTATTTT. Combining the CDR3 with reference TRBV15 and TRBJ2-3 gives the whole variable domain DAMVIQNPRYQVTQFGKPVTLSCSQTLNHNVMYWYQQKSSQAPKLLFHYYDKDFNNEADTPDNFQSRRPNTSFCFLDIRSPGLGDTAMYLCATSSEGFTDTQYFGPGTRLTVL.

The rearrangement uses TRBV27 and TRBJ2-7, with a tentative D call TRBD1 (5 bases). The germline V gene encodes CDR1 MNHEY and CDR2 SMNVEV (reference sequence). V lost 6 bases and J 1 base, leaving 16 bases between the germline ends. The CDR3 is 15 residues long. The CDR3: CASRGWQGSSYEQYF. CDR3 coding DNA: TGTGCCAGCAGGGGATGGCAGGGATCGTCCTACGAGCAGTACTTC.

This chain uses TRBV9 with TRBJ2-1; D unclear. The length of the CDR3 is 14 residues. Per germline, CDR1 SGDLS and CDR2 YYNGEE. V was cut by 0 bases and J by 5 bases, with 9 bases left in between. The CDR3 DNA reads as TGTGCCAGCAGCGTAGATGCGATCGACAATGAGCAGTTCTTC. Translating it yields CASSVDAIDNEQFF.

This clonotype appeared a few times. The rearrangement uses TRBV5-1 and TRBJ2-1; 9 nucleotides match TRBD2. Germline lookup yields CDR1 SGHRS and CDR2 YFSETQ. This CDR3 is 17 amino acids long. The V gene end was trimmed by 4 bases and the J gene end by 7 bases; junction bases not matched to a gene: 15. DNA for the CDR3: TGCGCCAGCAGCGTGGACCGGACTAGCGTGTCGAGGAATGAGCAGTTCTTC. Protein sequence: CASSVDRTSVSRNEQFF.